The sequence of this TCR beta chain was determined in a study of T cells in Graves' hyperthyroidism and ophthalmopathy. The investigators amplified TCR beta CDR3 regions from RNA transcripts. During a first-round RT-PCR of the TCR CDR3, the HTBI primer set was used. A single record per CDR3 protein comes from TCRdb applying MiXCR to the multiplex PCR reads. This sample has more than 300,000 distinct CDR3 sequences, with roughly 17% found just once. CDR1 LNHDA and CDR2 SQIVND come from the germline V gene (reference sequence). The V and J ends lost 5 bases and 3 bases respectively, with 17 bases between them. CDR3 length: 15 amino acids. It was uncontrolled infection, other autoimmune disease, pregnancy or lactation that excluded patients. Progressors' blood was drawn at hyperthyroidism diagnosis, before ophthalmopathy symptoms. This clonotype was counted at least ten times. No antigen is known for it.

Findings and limits, study-wide: Most expanded thyroid clonotypes above 0.001 recurred in blood. Ophthalmopathy was model-predicted a median roughly 6.2 months pre-onset.

The sequence was obtained from a woman in her twenties or thirties with Graves' hyperthyroidism that later progressed to Graves' ophthalmopathy. This chain joins TRBV19 and TRBJ2-7, with D possibly TRBD2 on 5 matching bases. Sequencing was carried out using blood. CDR3 DNA sequence: TGTGCCAGTAGTGAAGGACGGGGAGCTGGCTACGAGCAGTACTTC. Protein product: CASSEGRGAGYEQYF. The variable domain in full, with the rest retrieved from reference TRBV19 and TRBJ2-7, is DGGITQSPKYLFRKEGQNVTLSCEQNLNHDAMYWYRQDPGQGLRLIYYSQIVNDFQKGDIAEGYSVSREKKESFPLTVTSAQKNPTAFYLCASSEGRGAGYEQYFGPGTRLTVT.